A selection of T cell receptor beta chains follows, all from one sample in a study of blood T cell repertoires in COVID-19. The assay was immunoSEQ multiplex PCR, and TCRdb's table has in-frame clones only and misses some. The sample holds around 140,000 clones, 85% to 90% seen once. The sample consisted of peripheral blood. These receptors came from a man between 65 and 79 years old with active COVID-19. Both conserved end residues are part of each CDR3. Fields, in order: J gene, V gene, CDR3 protein.

j_call: TRBJ2-7; v_call: TRBV11-2; cdr3_aa: CASSLVALAEQYF
j_call: TRBJ1-5; v_call: TRBV5-1; cdr3_aa: CASSFTGDQPQHF
j_call: TRBJ1-3; v_call: TRBV24-1; cdr3_aa: CATSDPSGPGNTIYF
j_call: TRBJ1-2; v_call: TRBV18; cdr3_aa: CASSPQGEINYGYTF
j_call: TRBJ2-5; v_call: TRBV7-9; cdr3_aa: CASSFPTGRETQYF
j_call: TRBJ2-3; v_call: TRBV19; cdr3_aa: CASSTLEPANTQYF
j_call: TRBJ2-1; v_call: TRBV19; cdr3_aa: CASSIGGTLEKYEQFF
j_call: TRBJ2-4; v_call: TRBV5-5; cdr3_aa: CASSKINRELAKNIQYF
j_call: TRBJ1-4; v_call: TRBV5-1; cdr3_aa: CASSPIGDRGGTNEKLFF
j_call: TRBJ2-1; v_call: TRBV12-5; cdr3_aa: CASGKGASNEQFF
j_call: TRBJ1-2; v_call: TRBV6-4; cdr3_aa: CASSDSDSSNYGYTF
j_call: TRBJ1-5; v_call: TRBV2; cdr3_aa: CASSEVMSNQPQHF
j_call: TRBJ2-1; v_call: TRBV27; cdr3_aa: CASHYIGGNEQFF
j_call: TRBJ2-2; v_call: TRBV7-2; cdr3_aa: CASKRPQAPGELFF
j_call: TRBJ2-1; v_call: TRBV9; cdr3_aa: CASSPIKGHYNEQFF
j_call: TRBJ1-1; v_call: TRBV5-1; cdr3_aa: CASSIDRAGEAFF
j_call: TRBJ2-7; v_call: TRBV19; cdr3_aa: CASSRQGTGYEQYF
j_call: TRBJ2-7; v_call: TRBV27; cdr3_aa: CASSLAGSPRGHYEQYF
j_call: TRBJ2-1; v_call: TRBV9; cdr3_aa: CASSPRTSQDEQFF
j_call: TRBJ1-1; v_call: TRBV25-1; cdr3_aa: CASEPTWRAEAFF
j_call: TRBJ1-4; v_call: TRBV7-3; cdr3_aa: CASSLRFGRGQGGWTNEKLFF
j_call: TRBJ2-3; v_call: TRBV28; cdr3_aa: CASSFRGGYTDTQYF